Below are 29 T cell receptor beta chains sequenced from a single sample in a study of post-analysis software for immune sequencing data. Study-level findings and limits: Relative to controls, patients had five TRBV segments at higher frequency, with TRBV5-6, TRBV5-1 and TRBV20-1 among these.

Sequencing libraries made from TCR beta cDNA carried unique molecular identifiers. In TCRdb, the PCR reads were re-called with MiXCR into one record per CDR3 protein. The sample holds 740,000 or so distinct CDR3 sequences, approximately 57% seen once. These receptors lack a known antigen. The sequenced sample was blood. The receptors were gathered from a girl aged 5 to 17 with multiple sclerosis.

The V and J genes are TRBV12-3 or TRBV12-4 and TRBJ2-1; D gene unclear. The CDR3 sequence is 16 residues long. The V end was cut by 7 bases, the J end by 6 bases, with 22 bases between. The DNA of the CDR3 is TGTGCCAGCACCCCTGGTCTTCCGGGCTTAGTCAATGAGCAGTTCTTC. This codes for CASTPGLPGLVNEQFF.

The chain recombines TRBV7-8 with TRBJ2-5; TRBD2 matches 7 bases. Trimming took 0 bases from V and 3 from J; bases not matched to a gene: 10. This CDR3 contains 17 residues. Germline CDR1 reads SGHVS; CDR2 reads FQNEAQ. The CDR3 region is CASSLAGWGGEEETQYF. The CDR3 bases are TGTGCCAGCAGCTTAGCGGGATGGGGGGGGGAGGAAGAGACCCAGTACTTC.

The rearrangement uses TRBV12-3 or TRBV12-4 and TRBJ2-3; 10 bases are shared with TRBD2. The CDR3 contains 16 residues. The V segment lost 9 bases and the J segment 5 bases; nucleotides outside the gene matches: 14. In nucleotides, the CDR3 is TGTGCCAGGTTGCTAGCGGGAGATGGGGGTGGAGATACGCAGTATTTT. This sequence encodes CARLLAGDGGGDTQYF.

In its sample, this clonotype was seen a few times. J is TRBJ2-4 and V is TRBV12-3 or TRBV12-4; no firm D call. The CDR3 runs 17 residues. Between the trimmed V and J ends, which lost 5 bases and 1 base, there was a span of 18 bases. CDR3 coding DNA: TGTGCCAGCAGTCCGCGCCAGATCAGCCCTGCCAAAAACATTCAGTACTTC. This sequence encodes CASSPRQISPAKNIQYF.

This chain links TRBV10-3 with TRBJ2-5, with TRBD2 matching over 7 bases. The length of the CDR3 is 13 residues. With 6 bases clipped from V and 5 bases from J, the junction kept 6 bases outside the gene matches. Per germline, CDR1 ENHRY and CDR2 SYGVKD. The DNA for the CDR3 is TGTGCCATCAGCGCCGGGGAGGGGGAGACCCAGTACTTC. It yields the protein CAISAGEGETQYF.

The chain carries TRBV4-1 and TRBJ2-5, with 12 bases that match TRBD1. The last part of the DNA fits TRBJ2-7 better; the J call may be wrong. CDR3 length equals 15 residues. The germline V gene encodes CDR1 MGHRA and CDR2 YSYEKL. In DNA, the CDR3 is TGCGCCAGCTGTCCGAGGGGACAGGGGGCCAACGAGCAGTACTTC. Its translation is CASCPRGQGANEQYF.

This clonotype was recorded a few times. The V call is TRBV7-9, the J call TRBJ2-4; the match to TRBD1 covers 8 bases. Germline V gene sequence: CDR1 SEHNR, CDR2 FQNEAQ (reference sequence). The CDR3 has 18 residues. J lost 3 bases, V lost 5 bases, and 15 bases had no gene match. CDR3 nucleotides: TGTGCCAGCAGCGCAGACAGGGGCGTGCGGATAGGCAAAAACATTCAGTACTTC. It translates to CASSADRGVRIGKNIQYF.

This clonotype was observed a handful of times. The gene calls are TRBV20-1 and TRBJ2-7; 13 positions match TRBD2. The germline gives CDR1 DFQATT, CDR2 SNEGSKA (reference sequence). The CDR3 length is 16 residues. V lost 1 base and J lost 2; bases outside the gene matches: 5. The CDR3 sequence is CSARATGTSGTYEQYF. The CDR3, as DNA: TGCAGTGCTAGAGCCACCGGGACTAGCGGGACCTACGAGCAGTACTTC.

This clonotype has a handful of counts. V and J are TRBV5-1 and TRBJ2-1, with D hard to call. The CDR3 is made up of 14 amino acids. V lost 4 bases and J 6 bases, leaving 14 bases between the germline ends. CDR1 and CDR2 from the germline V gene are SGHRS and YFSETQ. The CDR3 sequence is CASSAPPGPNEQFF. CDR3 sequence (DNA): TGCGCCAGCAGCGCACCCCCAGGACCCAATGAGCAGTTCTTC.

This clonotype has a handful of counts. This chain uses TRBV7-8 with TRBJ1-2; TRBD1 matches at 8 bases. Germline assignment: CDR1 SGHVS and CDR2 FQNEAQ. The junction had 4 bases not matched to a gene; V was cut back by 4 bases and J by 0 bases. CDR3 size: 15 residues. CDR3 DNA: TGTGCCAGCAGCTGGCCGGGACAGGCTAACTATGGCTACACCTTC. As protein: CASSWPGQANYGYTF.

This clonotype showed up just a few times. The CDR3 reads CASSQGKGHSYEQYF. The CDR3 DNA is TGTGCCAGCAGTCAAGGAAAGGGACACTCCTACGAGCAGTACTTC. The V and J genes are TRBV12-3 or TRBV12-4 and TRBJ2-7; a possible D gene is TRBD1 (6 bases). The V and J ends lost 5 bases and 0 bases respectively, with 14 bases between them. The CDR3 has 15 residues.

The chain is built from TRBV15 and TRBJ2-2; D is ambiguous. The germline CDR1 and CDR2 sequences are LNHNV and YYDKDF (reference sequence). This CDR3 is built from 15 residues. Trimming stripped 0 bases from V and 9 bases from J, with 14 bases between. The CDR3 nucleotides read TGTGCCACCAGCAGAGATTCCTCACCTTGGAGGGAGCTGTTTTTT. Translation: CATSRDSSPWRELFF.

The chain employs TRBV27 and TRBJ2-5, with 13 bases identical to TRBD2. With 5 bases clipped from V and 2 bases from J, the junction kept 5 bases outside the gene matches. CDR3 size: 16 residues. CDR1 and CDR2 from the germline V gene are MNHEY and SMNVEV (reference sequence). CDR3 DNA: TGTGCCAGCAGTCCGGGGACTAGCGGGATTCAAGAGACCCAGTACTTC. Amino acid sequence: CASSPGTSGIQETQYF.

The chain has TRBV4-1 and TRBJ2-1; no firm D call. The CDR3 is 23 residues long. The germline gives CDR1 MGHRA, CDR2 YSYEKL. Trimming removed 4 bases at V and 5 bases at J, with 39 bases between. Here the CDR3 DNA reads TGCGCCAGCAGCCTCCAGGCCACTGCCCGGGTCGGTATGTTCCCAGTAGGGCACAATGAGCAGTTCTTC. The encoded protein is CASSLQATARVGMFPVGHNEQFF.

The chain employs TRBV2 and TRBJ2-3; D tentatively reads TRBD1 or TRBD2 (5 bases each). The V end lost 8 bases, the J end lost 4 bases, and 16 bases lay between the germline ends. This CDR3 comprises 14 residues. The germline V gene encodes CDR1 SNHLY and CDR2 FYNNEI. The CDR3 reads CASLLGEQADTQYF. CDR3 DNA sequence: TGTGCCAGCCTGTTGGGGGAGCAAGCAGATACGCAGTATTTT.

The rearrangement joins TRBV3-1 to TRBJ2-7, with 7 bases matching TRBD2. CDR1 and CDR2 from the germline V gene are LGHDT and YNNKEL (reference sequence). The CDR3 has 14 residues. After removal of 4 bases from V and 2 bases from J, the junction contained 5 bases not matched to a gene. The CDR3 loop reads CASSRVRGAYEQYF. CDR3 in DNA: TGTGCCAGCAGCCGCGTCCGGGGGGCCTACGAGCAGTACTTC.

This clonotype was seen a few times. The CDR3 spells CASRAPGQLPDTQYF. CDR3 nucleotides: TGCGCCAGCAGAGCCCCGGGACAGTTGCCAGATACGCAGTATTTT. The rearrangement joins TRBV5-1 to TRBJ2-3; 7 bases agree with TRBD1. Germline-derived CDR1 and CDR2 are SGHRS and YFSETQ. The CDR3 sequence is 15 residues long. V was pared by 5 bases and J by 4 bases, with 10 bases of the junction left unmatched.

This clonotype has just a few counts. The chain has TRBV3-1 and TRBJ2-7, with D uncertain. Germline CDR1 reads LGHDT; CDR2 reads YNNKEL (reference sequence). The CDR3 is made up of 15 amino acids. The V and J ends lost 1 base and 4 bases respectively, with 14 bases between them. The chain's CDR3 is CASSQGEATIYEQYF. The CDR3 DNA reads as TGTGCCAGCAGCCAAGGGGAAGCGACGATATACGAGCAGTACTTC.

J is TRBJ2-7 and V is TRBV29-1; D call uncertain. This CDR3 contains 12 residues. The V gene lost 4 bases and the J gene lost 0 bases, with 7 bases spanning the gap. The germline gives CDR1 SQVTM, CDR2 ANQGSEA. CDR3 DNA: TGCAGCGTTGGGACGGACTCCTACGAGCAGTACTTC. It yields the protein CSVGTDSYEQYF.

The chain employs TRBV20-1 and TRBJ2-3; perhaps TRBD2 as D (6 bases). Per germline, CDR1 DFQATT and CDR2 SNEGSKA (reference sequence). This CDR3 is 15 amino acids long. Trimming removed 1 base at V and 2 bases at J, with 13 bases between. The CDR3, as DNA: TGCAGTGCTAGAGCCGGGCGGGGTTCCACAGATACGCAGTATTTT. Its protein product is CSARAGRGSTDTQYF.

In nucleotides, the CDR3 is TGTGCCAGCAGTTCCGGGCCTTCCGGGACACGCTACGAGCAGTACTTC. Translation: CASSSGPSGTRYEQYF. V gene TRBV12-3 or TRBV12-4 combines with J gene TRBJ2-7; TRBD1 might be the D (6 bases). The CDR3 runs to 16 residues. V lost 4 bases and J 3 bases, leaving 19 bases between the germline ends.

This rearrangement joins TRBV29-1 to TRBJ2-1; weak D call: TRBD2 (7 bases). The J call is in doubt because the DNA end fits TRBJ2-7 better. Germline loops: CDR1 SQVTM, CDR2 ANQGSEA. The CDR3 totals 19 residues. The CDR3 is CSVEDWGGIEASSYNEQYF. The CDR3, as DNA: TGCAGCGTTGAAGATTGGGGGGGCATCGAAGCTAGCTCCTACAATGAGCAGTACTTC.

V usage is TRBV9 and J usage is TRBJ2-5; 7 bases agree with TRBD2. CDR3 length equals 16 residues. Trimming at V came to 0 bases and at J to 1 base, leaving 6 bases not matched to a gene. Germline CDR1 and CDR2: SGDLS and YYNGEE. DNA for the CDR3: TGTGCCAGCAGCGTAGACATAGCGGGCCTCCAAGAGACCCAGTACTTC. Translated: CASSVDIAGLQETQYF.

The genes are TRBV4-1 and TRBJ2-1; possibly TRBD2 for D (7 bases). This CDR3 has 13 amino acids. Germline CDR1 is MGHRA and CDR2 is YSYEKL. Trimming cost V 4 bases and J 9 bases, with 13 bases left between them. CDR3 bases: TGCGCCAGCAGCCCTAGGGGGAGGGTTGAGCAGTTCTTC. Its translation is CASSPRGRVEQFF.

The chain couples TRBV5-1 to TRBJ1-1; D is ambiguous. Per the germline V gene, CDR1 is SGHRS and CDR2 is YFSETQ. V lost 4 bases to trimming and J lost 0 bases, with 10 bases between them. The CDR3 is 14 amino acids. CDR3 sequence reads: CASSPGAMNTEAFF. The CDR3 region has the DNA TGCGCCAGCAGCCCGGGAGCCATGAACACTGAAGCTTTCTTT.

Concerning this clonotype: With a much larger clone just one base away, this may be a read error. This chain connects TRBV29-1 to TRBJ1-2; D is possibly TRBD1 (5 bases). Looked up from germline, CDR1 is SQVTM and CDR2 is ANQGSEA. The CDR3 spans 14 residues. V was clipped by 7 bases and J by 9 bases, with 24 bases between them. The CDR3 DNA sequence: TGCAGCGCCTTGACACCTAGGGGCTATTATAGCTACACCTTC. Its protein product is CSALTPRGYYSYTF.

This clonotype was found a few times. The genes are TRBV20-1 and TRBJ2-5, with 8 bases aligning to TRBD1. V lost 3 bases to trimming and J lost 2 bases; unmatched junction nucleotides: 8. CDR1 is DFQATT and CDR2 is SNEGSKA in the germline V gene (reference sequence). CDR3 length: 15 amino acids. The CDR3 protein is CSARGDRSKQETQYF. CDR3 in DNA: TGCAGTGCTAGGGGGGACAGGAGCAAACAAGAGACCCAGTACTTC.

This chain links TRBV7-6 with TRBJ2-4; a weak D match, TRBD1 (6 bases). The DNA end is more similar to TRBJ2-5, so the J call may be wrong. Germline V gene data show CDR1 as SGHVS and CDR2 as FNYEAQ. This CDR3 comprises 15 residues. Here the CDR3 reads CASSSEQGPRETQYF. The CDR3 region has the DNA TGTGCCAGCAGCTCGGAACAGGGACCTAGGGAGACCCAGTACTTC.

V usage is TRBV10-3 and J usage is TRBJ2-1; 9 bases agree with TRBD1. CDR3 length equals 16 residues. The V and J ends lost 4 bases and 6 bases, in that order; junction bases with no gene match: 10. Germline V gene lookup returns CDR1 ENHRY and CDR2 SYGVKD. DNA for the CDR3: TGTGCCATCAGTGGGGGTCCGGGACAGGGTGTCAATGAGCAGTTCTTC. It yields the protein CAISGGPGQGVNEQFF.